This is a list of T cell receptor beta chains from one sample in a study of radiation and T cells in renal cell carcinoma. Sequenced by immunoSEQ multiplex PCR; TCRdb stores in-frame clones only, minus some. The data contain approximately 150,000 clones, approximately 86% of them singletons. The sample consisted of blood, taken from a patient whose treatment included radiotherapy and nephrectomy. The receptor source for this set is a woman aged 45 to 65 with renal cell carcinoma. CDR3s include the opening cysteine and the closing phenylalanine or tryptophan. A D gene is named only where the DNA matches it firmly. The listing skips clone size in some rows; elsewhere it reads once, few, many or a size class.

J	size	V	D	DNA	CDR3
TRBJ2-1	NA	TRBV14	NA	TGTGCCAGCAGCCAGGCCAATGAGCAGTTCTTC	CASSQANEQFF
TRBJ1-1	few	TRBV30	NA	TGTGCCTGGAGTGTTCGGCAGGGTGGTTCCACTGAAGCTTTCTTT	CAWSVRQGGSTEAFF
TRBJ1-2	NA	TRBV18	TRBD1	TGTGCCAGCTCACGGACAGGGAAAGTTAATCTGGACTATGGCTACACCTTC	CASSRTGKVNLDYGYTF
TRBJ2-1	NA	TRBV5-4	TRBD2	TGTGCCAGCAGCTTGGCTAGCGGGAGGTTGGACAATGAGCAGTTCTTC	CASSLASGRLDNEQFF
TRBJ2-5	NA	TRBV19	NA	TGTGCCAGTAGTCCCGTTCCGGATTCGGCGGAGACCCAGTACTTC	CASSPVPDSAETQYF
TRBJ2-5	NA	TRBV25-1	NA	TGTGCCAGCAGTGTTGGACAGGGAGGGGGAGAGACCCAGTACTTC	CASSVGQGGGETQYF
TRBJ2-5	NA	TRBV7-2	NA	TGTGCCAGCACCCTAACAGGCATTATGGCCCAGTACTTC	CASTLTGIMAQYF
TRBJ2-3	NA	TRBV2	NA	TGTGCCAGCAGTGAAAGGCGGGGCACAGATACGCAGTATTTT	CASSERRGTDTQYF
TRBJ2-3	once	TRBV7-9	NA	TGTGCCAGCAGCTTAGCACTGGATACGCAGTATTTT	CASSLALDTQYF
TRBJ1-2	NA	TRBV5-4	TRBD1	TGTGCCCTAAAAATATTGACAGGGGGTTGGACCTTC	CALKILTGGWTF
TRBJ1-6	NA	TRBV7-9	TRBD1	TGTGCCAGCAGCTTAGTGAAGGGGGACAGGGGTCAAAATTCACCCCTCCACTTT	CASSLVKGDRGQNSPLHF
TRBJ2-1	NA	TRBV11-3	TRBD1	TGTGCCAGCAGCTTTGGCAGGGGGCTAAAGGATGAGCAGTTCTTC	CASSFGRGLKDEQFF
TRBJ2-7	NA	TRBV18	NA	TGTGCCAGCTCACCGTACCAGGGCGACGAGCAGTACTTC	CASSPYQGDEQYF
TRBJ2-2	once	TRBV9	NA	TGTGCCAGCAGCCGGGTGGCCGGGGAGCTGTTTTTT	CASSRVAGELFF
TRBJ2-4	NA	TRBV28	NA	TGTGCCAGCAGACCTTTTGTTGGGGCCAAAAACATTCAGTACTTC	CASRPFVGAKNIQYF
TRBJ1-5	NA	TRBV30	TRBD1	TGTGCCTGGAGTGTAACCGGGACAGTGAATCAGCCCCAGCATTTT	CAWSVTGTVNQPQHF
TRBJ2-2	NA	TRBV9	TRBD2	TGTGCCAGCAGCGTAACCGGGACTAGCCCTAAGGGGGAGCTGTTTTTT	CASSVTGTSPKGELFF
TRBJ1-1	NA	TRBV5-4	NA	TGTGCCAGCAGCTTGGGGTTAGAGGAAAACACTGAAGCTTTCTTT	CASSLGLEENTEAFF
TRBJ1-1	once	TRBV29-1	NA	TGCAGCGTTGAAAGTACAGGGCGTTCTGAAGCTTTCTTT	CSVESTGRSEAFF
TRBJ2-7	NA	TRBV28	NA	TGTGCCAGCAGCCGAGGGGGGGAGCAGTACTTC	CASSRGGEQYF
TRBJ2-2	NA	TRBV4-3	NA	TGCGCCAGCAGCCCTCAGACCGGGGAGCTGTTTTTT	CASSPQTGELFF
TRBJ2-7	NA	TRBV4-1	TRBD1	TGCGCCAGCAGCCAAGCTGGGACAGGGGGTTACGAGCAGTACTTC	CASSQAGTGGYEQYF
TRBJ2-1	once	TRBV6-5	TRBD2	TGTGCCAGCAGTTTAGCGGGCTTTACCTACAATGAGCAGTTCTTC	CASSLAGFTYNEQFF
TRBJ1-5	NA	TRBV2	NA	TGTGCCAGCAGTGAGGGGGGACCAGGGCCCCAGCATTTT	CASSEGGPGPQHF
TRBJ2-2	NA	TRBV29-1	TRBD2	TGCAGCGTTGGAGGGGAGGGCCGAGCGGGAGGATACACCGGGGAGCTGTTTTTT	CSVGGEGRAGGYTGELFF
TRBJ2-5	NA	TRBV7-2	NA	TGTGCCAGCAGCTTTCAGTTCGGGAAAGAGACCCAGTACTTC	CASSFQFGKETQYF
TRBJ2-5	NA	TRBV5-1	TRBD1	TGCGCCAGCAGCTTAGGGACAGGGGGCGGGACCGAGACCCAGTACTTC	CASSLGTGGGTETQYF
TRBJ2-7	once	TRBV6-1	NA	TGTGCCAGCAGCGCCCCCTGGTGGAGGGGCCACGAGCAGTACTTC	CASSAPWWRGHEQYF
TRBJ1-5	NA	TRBV6-1	NA	TGTGCCAACTCGACAGGACAGCCCCAGCATTTT	CANSTGQPQHF
TRBJ1-2	NA	TRBV25-1	TRBD1	TGTGCCAGCAGAGGACAGGACTTCTATGGCTACACCTTC	CASRGQDFYGYTF
TRBJ2-5	NA	TRBV15	TRBD2	TGTGCCTCCTCCCCGGGAGCGGGAGGGGGGGAGACCCAGTACTTC	CASSPGAGGGETQYF
TRBJ1-1	NA	TRBV18	NA	TGTGCCAGCTCACCCCAGGGGAACACTGAAGCTTTCTTT	CASSPQGNTEAFF
TRBJ1-5	NA	TRBV4-3	NA	TGCGCCAGCAGCCAAGATTTAAGCGCCAATCAGCCCCAGCATTTT	CASSQDLSANQPQHF
TRBJ1-1	NA	TRBV6-6	NA	TGTGCCAGCAGTCCGGACCCTTTTTTGGCTGAAGCTTTCTTT	CASSPDPFLAEAFF
TRBJ1-2	NA	TRBV7-9	TRBD1	TGTGCCAGCAGCATTACAGGGGGCAAGGGTGGCTACACCTTC	CASSITGGKGGYTF
TRBJ1-1	NA	TRBV18	NA	TGTGCCAGCTCACCTTCGGCCGGAACCATGAACACTGAAGCTTTCTTT	CASSPSAGTMNTEAFF
TRBJ1-4	NA	TRBV4-3	TRBD1	TGCGCCAGCAGCCAAGAAGGGAGGGGGCGAAATGAAAAACTGTTTTTT	CASSQEGRGRNEKLFF
TRBJ2-7	NA	TRBV11-3	NA	TGTGCCAGCAGCTTAGAAGGGGAATTCTACGAGCAGTACTTC	CASSLEGEFYEQYF
TRBJ2-7	once	TRBV29-1	TRBD2	TGCAGCGTCAACTCGGGAGGGGGAGGCGAGCAGTACTTC	CSVNSGGGGEQYF
TRBJ1-2	once	TRBV5-4	TRBD1	TGTGCCAGCAGCTTGGCCTCCGGGACAGGGTATGGCTACACCTTC	CASSLASGTGYGYTF
TRBJ1-2	few	TRBV2	NA	TGTGCCAGCAGTGATTCAGGGAATAATGGCTACACCTTC	CASSDSGNNGYTF
TRBJ2-2	once	TRBV19	NA	TGTGCCAGTAGTATAGATCCTGAACCCCTCTCTGAAGGGGAGCTGTTTTTT	CASSIDPEPLSEGELFF
TRBJ2-3	NA	TRBV18	NA	TGTGCCAGCTCACCAGGGGGGGCGGGCCCGCAGGATACGCAGTATTTT	CASSPGGAGPQDTQYF
TRBJ2-3	NA	TRBV7-3	TRBD2	TGTGCCAGCAGCTTAACTGGTAGCGGGAGTCTTACAGATACGCAGTATTTT	CASSLTGSGSLTDTQYF
TRBJ2-2	once	TRBV7-3	TRBD1	TGTGCCAGCAGCTTAATTGGGACAGGGGCCACCGGGGAGCTGTTTTTT	CASSLIGTGATGELFF
TRBJ2-7	NA	TRBV10-3	NA	TGTGCCATCAGTGATGGGGACTACGAGCAGTACTTC	CAISDGDYEQYF
TRBJ2-7	once	TRBV5-1	TRBD2	TGCGCCAGCAGCCCCTTACTAGCGGGAGGGCCTAGCGAGCAGTACTTC	CASSPLLAGGPSEQYF
TRBJ2-1	NA	TRBV18	TRBD2	TGTGCCAGCTCACCAAGGACTAGCGGAAGTAATGAGCAGTTCTTC	CASSPRTSGSNEQFF
TRBJ2-7	NA	TRBV5-4	NA	TGTGCCAGCGGCGACACAAATACCCACGAGCAGTACTTC	CASGDTNTHEQYF
TRBJ1-1	few	TRBV19	TRBD1	TGTGCCAGTAGTTGGGACAGGCTGAACACTGAAGCTTTCTTT	CASSWDRLNTEAFF
TRBJ2-3	NA	TRBV19	TRBD2	TGTGCCAGTAGTATCACAGCGGGGGGGCCCACAGATACGCAGTATTTT	CASSITAGGPTDTQYF
TRBJ2-3	NA	TRBV5-6	NA	TGTGCCAGCAGCTTGCCCCGTAGCCGCACAGATACGCAGTATTTT	CASSLPRSRTDTQYF
TRBJ1-2	NA	TRBV4-2	NA	TGTGCCAGCAGCCAAGATCTGAACTATGGCTACACCTTC	CASSQDLNYGYTF
TRBJ1-1	NA	TRBV11-3	NA	TGTGCCAGCAGCTTAGCGGCAGACACTGAAGCTTTCTTT	CASSLAADTEAFF
TRBJ1-2	NA	TRBV7-9	NA	TGTGCCAGCAGCTTAGCTTTTACGGACGACTATGGCTACACCTTC	CASSLAFTDDYGYTF
TRBJ2-5	once	TRBV21-1	NA	TGTGCCGCGGAAGGGGCTAGCGGGGTATGCAAGGAGACCCAGTACTTC	CAAEGASGVCKETQYF
TRBJ2-2	NA	TRBV25-1	NA	TGTGCCAGTGCACAACAGGGAGACACCGGGGAGCTGTTTTTT	CASAQQGDTGELFF
TRBJ2-1	NA	TRBV27	TRBD2	TGTGCCAGCAGTTTATCGATAATAGGGCGGGGGGGCCGTTACAATGAGCAGTTCTTC	CASSLSIIGRGGRYNEQFF
TRBJ2-5	once	TRBV7-8	NA	TGTGCCAGCAGCTTAAGCTTGATACAAGAGACCCAGTACTTC	CASSLSLIQETQYF
TRBJ1-5	NA	TRBV6-5	TRBD1	TGTGCCAGCAGTCCAACAGGGGGAAGTCAGCCCCAGCATTTT	CASSPTGGSQPQHF